This T cell receptor (beta chain) stems from a study of T cell clusters in autoimmune cytopenias. Multiplex touch-down PCR amplified TRB using TRB-A and TRB-B pools in one tube. Reanalyzing the multiplex PCR reads, TCRdb keeps one entry per CDR3 protein, without DNA. In all, the sample yields under 8,500 distinct CDR3 sequences. CDR1 is SQVTM, CDR2 ANQGSEA, per germline. The CDR3 consists of 17 residues. Each sample's input was approximately 270 ng genomic DNA, approximately 37,500 genome equivalents. The sample also formed part of further work on T cell repertoires in aging, cancer and after chemotherapy.

The TCR was taken from a human donor in good health. This sequence joins TRBV29-1 and TRBJ1-3; TCRdb outputs TRBD1, but without DNA this stays unchecked. Input material: peripheral blood. This chain's CDR3 is CSVVPVGGDYSGNTIYF.